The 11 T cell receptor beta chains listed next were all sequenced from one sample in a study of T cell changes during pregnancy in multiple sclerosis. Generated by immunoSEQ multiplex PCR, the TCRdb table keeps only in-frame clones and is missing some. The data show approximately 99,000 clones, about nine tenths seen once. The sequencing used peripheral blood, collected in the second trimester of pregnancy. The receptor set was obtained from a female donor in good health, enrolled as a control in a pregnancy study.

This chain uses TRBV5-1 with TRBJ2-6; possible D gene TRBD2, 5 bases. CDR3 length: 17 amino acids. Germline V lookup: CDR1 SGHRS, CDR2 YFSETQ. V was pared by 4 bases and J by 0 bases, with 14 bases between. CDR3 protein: CASSNGLRFSGANVLTF. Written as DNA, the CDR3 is TGCGCCAGCAGCAACGGACTGCGATTCTCTGGGGCCAACGTCCTGACTTTC. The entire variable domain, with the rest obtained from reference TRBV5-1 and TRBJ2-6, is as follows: KAGVTQTPRYLIKTRGQQVTLSCSPISGHRSVSWYQQTPGQGLQFLFEYFSETQRNKGNFPGRFSGRQFSNSRSEMNVSTLELGDSALYLCASSNGLRFSGANVLTFGAGSRLTVL.

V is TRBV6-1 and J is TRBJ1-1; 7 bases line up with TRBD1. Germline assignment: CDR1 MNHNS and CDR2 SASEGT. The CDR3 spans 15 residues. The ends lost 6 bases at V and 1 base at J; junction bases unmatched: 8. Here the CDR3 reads CASRTTGRWNTEAFF. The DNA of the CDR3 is TGTGCCAGCAGAACGACAGGGAGGTGGAACACTGAAGCTTTCTTT.

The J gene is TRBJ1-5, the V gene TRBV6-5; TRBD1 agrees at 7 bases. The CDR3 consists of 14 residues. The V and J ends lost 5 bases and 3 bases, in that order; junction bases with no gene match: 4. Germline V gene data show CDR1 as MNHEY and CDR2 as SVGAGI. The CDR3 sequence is CASSLDRSNQPQHF. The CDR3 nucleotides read TGTGCCAGCAGTCTGGACAGGTCCAATCAGCCCCAGCATTTT.

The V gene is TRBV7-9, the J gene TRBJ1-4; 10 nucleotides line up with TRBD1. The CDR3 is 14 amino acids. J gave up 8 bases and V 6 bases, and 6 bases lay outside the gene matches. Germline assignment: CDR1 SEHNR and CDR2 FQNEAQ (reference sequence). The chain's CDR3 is CASSSDRGLEKLFF. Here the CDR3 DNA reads TGTGCCAGCAGTTCAGACAGGGGGCTGGAAAAACTGTTTTTT.

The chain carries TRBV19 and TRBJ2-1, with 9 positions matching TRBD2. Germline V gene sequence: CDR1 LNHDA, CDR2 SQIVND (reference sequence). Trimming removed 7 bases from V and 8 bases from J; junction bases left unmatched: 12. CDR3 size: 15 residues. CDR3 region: CASNGGRAGSHEQFF. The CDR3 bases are TGTGCCAGTAATGGCGGGAGGGCCGGGTCGCATGAGCAGTTCTTC. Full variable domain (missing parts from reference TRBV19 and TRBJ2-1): DGGITQSPKYLFRKEGQNVTLSCEQNLNHDAMYWYRQDPGQGLRLIYYSQIVNDFQKGDIAEGYSVSREKKESFPLTVTSAQKNPTAFYLCASNGGRAGSHEQFFGPGTRLTVL.

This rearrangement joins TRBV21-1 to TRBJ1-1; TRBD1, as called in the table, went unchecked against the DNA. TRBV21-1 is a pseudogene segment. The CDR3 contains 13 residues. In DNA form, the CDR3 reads TGTGCCAGCAGCTCCCGGGACAGGGTCAGAGCTTTCTTT. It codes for CASSSRDRVRAFF.

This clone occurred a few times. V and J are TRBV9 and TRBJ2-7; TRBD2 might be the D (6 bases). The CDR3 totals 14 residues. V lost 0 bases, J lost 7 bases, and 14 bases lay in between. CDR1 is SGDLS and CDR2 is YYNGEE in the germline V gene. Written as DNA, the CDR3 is TGTGCCAGCAGCGTAGGGGGGGACTCAAGAGAGCAGTACTTC. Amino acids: CASSVGGDSREQYF. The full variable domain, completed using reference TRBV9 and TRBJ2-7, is DSGVTQTPKHLITATGQRVTLRCSPRSGDLSVYWYQQSLDQGLQFLIQYYNGEERAKGNILERFSAQQFPDLHSELNLSSLELGDSALYFCASSVGGDSREQYFGPGTRLTVT.

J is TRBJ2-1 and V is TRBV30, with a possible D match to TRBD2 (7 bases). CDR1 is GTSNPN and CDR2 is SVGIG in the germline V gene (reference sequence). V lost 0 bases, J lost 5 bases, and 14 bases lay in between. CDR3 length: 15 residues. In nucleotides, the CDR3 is TGTGCCTGGAGTGTACTGGCGGGGGCGGACAATGAGCAGTTCTTC. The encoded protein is CAWSVLAGADNEQFF.

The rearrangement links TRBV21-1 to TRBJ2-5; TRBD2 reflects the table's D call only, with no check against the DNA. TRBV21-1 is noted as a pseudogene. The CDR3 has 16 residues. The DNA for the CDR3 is TGTGCCAGCAGCAAAGTATCAGCGGGAGGGCCGGAGACCCAGTACTTC. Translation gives CASSKVSAGGPETQYF.

The CDR3 region has the DNA TGTGCCAGCACCTCTAGGGGACAGGGGGTGTCGAACACTGAAGCTTTCTTT. This sequence encodes CASTSRGQGVSNTEAFF. The chain recombines TRBV7-2 with TRBJ1-1; 11 bases line up with TRBD1. The length of the CDR3 is 17 residues. The junction had 11 bases not matched to a gene; V was cut back by 7 bases and J by 1 base. In germline, CDR1 is SGHTA, CDR2 FQGNSA.

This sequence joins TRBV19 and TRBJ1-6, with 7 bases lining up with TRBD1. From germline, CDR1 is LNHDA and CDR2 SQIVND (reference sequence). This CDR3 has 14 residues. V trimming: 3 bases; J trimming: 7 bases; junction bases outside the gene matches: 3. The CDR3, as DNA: TGTGCCAGTAGTATCCGGGACAGAAATTCACCCCTCCACTTT. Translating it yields CASSIRDRNSPLHF.